The 21 T cell receptor beta chains below come from one sample, sequenced in a study of blood T cell repertoires in COVID-19. Clones were sequenced by immunoSEQ multiplex PCR, and TCRdb holds only the in-frame ones, with some missing. In the table there are more than 300,000 clones, roughly 82% of which are singletons. Input material: peripheral blood. All receptors come from a woman between 50 and 59 years old with acute or convalescent COVID-19.

In this sample, this clone turned up a few times. The chain links TRBV27 to TRBJ1-5; D might be TRBD1 (6 bases). Trimming pared 4 bases from V and 3 bases from J, leaving 22 bases between. The length of the CDR3 is 18 residues. The germline V gene encodes CDR1 MNHEY and CDR2 SMNVEV (reference sequence). As DNA, the CDR3 is TGTGCCAGCAGTTCCCTGGAGACAGGACCCTCGGACAATCAGCCCCAGCATTTT. Translated: CASSSLETGPSDNQPQHF.

The chain couples TRBV6-5 to TRBJ1-4; 11 bases map to TRBD1. Germline V gives CDR1 MNHEY, CDR2 SVGAGI. This CDR3 has 14 amino acids. V was pared by 5 bases and J by 5 bases, with 1 base of the junction left unmatched. The CDR3 sequence: CASSRDRGNEKLFF. CDR3 nucleotides: TGTGCCAGCAGTAGGGACAGGGGGAATGAAAAACTGTTTTTT.

This chain uses TRBV5-1 with TRBJ2-1, with D uncertain. The germline V gene encodes CDR1 SGHRS and CDR2 YFSETQ. The CDR3 extends over 12 amino acids. V lost 4 bases to trimming and J lost 3 bases, with 5 bases between them. This chain's CDR3 is CASSPNYNEQFF. CDR3 nucleotide sequence: TGCGCCAGCAGCCCCAACTACAATGAGCAGTTCTTC.

The rearrangement joins TRBV2 to TRBJ1-1; D is possibly TRBD1 (6 bases). Per the germline V gene, CDR1 is SNHLY and CDR2 is FYNNEI. The CDR3 consists of 15 residues. The V end was cut by 6 bases, the J end by 2 bases, with 16 bases between. This CDR3 is CASSKGRGVNTEAFF. In DNA, the CDR3 is TGTGCCAGCAGCAAAGGGAGGGGGGTTAACACTGAAGCTTTCTTT.

CDR3 protein: CASSLAGRVYGYTF. The DNA of the CDR3 is TGTGCCAGCAGTTTGGCCGGGAGAGTCTATGGCTACACCTTC. V usage is TRBV28 and J usage is TRBJ1-2; D ambiguous. Germline V gives CDR1 MDHEN, CDR2 SYDVKM. Deletions cut 3 bases from V and 4 bases from J, with 12 bases between. This CDR3 has 14 residues.

The chain couples TRBV7-6 to TRBJ2-7; 9 bases line up with TRBD2. CDR1 is SGHVS and CDR2 is FNYEAQ in the germline V gene. The CDR3 has 16 amino acids. With V trimmed by 2 bases and J by 0 bases, 5 bases remained unmatched. CDR3 in amino acids: CASSLLETSGSYEQYF. CDR3 in DNA: TGTGCCAGCAGCTTACTCGAGACTAGCGGCTCCTACGAGCAGTACTTC. The full variable domain, with the rest looked up from reference TRBV7-6 and TRBJ2-7, is GAGVSQSPRYKVTKRGQDVALRCDPISGHVSLYWYRQALGQGPEFLTYFNYEAQQDKSGLPNDRFSAERPEGSISTLTIQRTEQRDSAMYRCASSLLETSGSYEQYFGPGTRLTVT.

The rearrangement joins TRBV19 to TRBJ1-5; tentatively, D is TRBD1 (6 bases). The CDR3 consists of 15 residues. Germline CDR1 is LNHDA and CDR2 is SQIVND (reference sequence). Trimming cost V 8 bases and J 0 bases, with 14 bases left between them. The CDR3 bases are TGTGCCAGTGGCCCAGGGGATTATAGCAATCAGCCCCAGCATTTT. This sequence encodes CASGPGDYSNQPQHF.

This chain connects TRBV7-8 to TRBJ2-4, with TRBD2 matching 8 bases. The CDR3 has 13 amino acids. In germline, CDR1 is SGHVS, CDR2 FQNEAQ. V lost 5 bases, J lost 10 bases, and 7 bases stayed unmatched. CDR3 sequence: CASSRGLANIQYF. The CDR3 coding sequence is TGTGCCAGCAGCCGAGGACTAGCCAATATTCAGTACTTC.

The chain carries TRBV6-5 and TRBJ1-2; D perhaps matches TRBD1 (5 bases). This CDR3 region has 15 residues. Trimming pared 0 bases from V and 4 bases from J, leaving 12 bases between. CDR1 and CDR2 (germline): MNHEY, SVGAGI. CDR3 in amino acids: CASSYSTGEGYGYTF. The CDR3 nucleotides are TGTGCCAGCAGTTACTCGACGGGGGAAGGCTATGGCTACACCTTC.

This clone was counted many times. V usage is TRBV2 and J usage is TRBJ2-7, with no clear D. Germline V lookup: CDR1 SNHLY, CDR2 FYNNEI. The CDR3 extends over 13 amino acids. The V end lost 5 bases, the J end lost 6 bases, and 14 bases lay between the germline ends. CDR3 nucleotides: TGTGCCAGCAGTACGGCCGGGTCCGGCGAGCAGTACTTC. This sequence encodes CASSTAGSGEQYF.

The rearrangement links TRBV24-1 to TRBJ1-2; D is possibly TRBD1 (5 bases). Trimming left V 3 bases short and J 0 bases short, with 13 bases between. The germline CDR1 and CDR2 sequences are KGHDR and SFDVKD. The CDR3 totals 16 residues. The CDR3 sequence: CATSDPAGEANYGYTF. The CDR3 nucleotides are TGTGCCACCAGTGATCCAGCGGGGGAAGCTAACTATGGCTACACCTTC.

This chain links TRBV6-5 with TRBJ2-1; 7 bases map to TRBD1. J was trimmed by 2 bases and V by 5 bases; bases with no gene match: 6. This CDR3 has 15 amino acids. The germline gives CDR1 MNHEY, CDR2 SVGAGI. Here the CDR3 reads CASSLTGDAYNEQFF. The CDR3 DNA sequence: TGTGCCAGCAGTCTTACAGGGGACGCCTACAATGAGCAGTTCTTC.

The CDR3 bases are TGTGCCAGCAGCGTAACGGGGAGTGGCGAGCAGTACTTC. As protein: CASSVTGSGEQYF. The V call is TRBV9, the J call TRBJ2-7, with D possibly matching TRBD2 (5 bases). CDR3 size: 13 residues. Looked up from germline, CDR1 is SGDLS and CDR2 is YYNGEE. With 1 base removed from V and 6 bases from J, the gap between germline ends came to 11 bases.

The V call is TRBV10-3, the J call TRBJ2-7; perhaps TRBD2 as D (5 bases). CDR3 length: 13 amino acids. CDR1 and CDR2 from the germline V gene are ENHRY and SYGVKD. V dropped 8 bases and J dropped 0 bases, with 11 bases sitting between them. For the CDR3, the DNA is TGTGCCATCTCCCGGGGTCACTCCTACGAGCAGTACTTC. Amino acids: CAISRGHSYEQYF.

This clone has a handful of counts. The gene calls are TRBV27 and TRBJ1-2; D is undetermined. V lost 8 bases to trimming and J lost 3 bases, with 19 bases between them. CDR1 and CDR2 from the germline V gene are MNHEY and SMNVEV (reference sequence). This CDR3 contains 15 residues. CDR3 nucleotides: TGTGCCAGCCGAACTTTTCTCCGGGTGGACTATGGCTACACCTTC. Its translation is CASRTFLRVDYGYTF.

With respect to this clone: Other nucleotide sequences in the sample specify the same CDR3. V usage is TRBV24-1 and J usage is TRBJ2-1; TRBD1 might be the D (6 bases). The CDR3 is 15 residues long. Germline assignment: CDR1 KGHDR and CDR2 SFDVKD. The V gene lost 3 bases and the J gene lost 1 base, with 9 bases spanning the gap. CDR3 protein: CATSDPGQSYNEQFF. CDR3 bases: TGTGCCACCAGTGATCCTGGACAGTCCTACAATGAGCAGTTCTTC.

The genes are TRBV11-1 and TRBJ2-2; D call uncertain. The germline CDR1 and CDR2 sequences are SGHAT and FQDESV (reference sequence). V dropped 5 bases and J dropped 1 base, with 5 bases sitting between them. The CDR3 runs 13 residues. CDR3 in DNA: TGTGCCAGCAGCACGGGGAACACCGGGGAGCTGTTTTTT. It encodes CASSTGNTGELFF. Based on the CDR3 plus reference TRBV11-1 and TRBJ2-2, the full variable domain is EAEVAQSPRYKITEKSQAVAFWCDPISGHATLYWYRQILGQGPELLVQFQDESVVDDSQLPKDRFSAERLKGVDSTLKIQPAELGDSAMYLCASSTGNTGELFFGEGSRLTVL.

This clone appeared a few times. The J gene is TRBJ1-1, the V gene TRBV4-2, with 7 positions matching TRBD1. V shed 3 bases and J 1 base; nucleotides not matched to a gene: 5. Per germline, CDR1 LGHNA and CDR2 YNFKEQ. This CDR3 contains 15 residues. This CDR3 is CASSQNRGWNTEAFF. The CDR3 DNA sequence: TGTGCCAGCAGCCAGAACAGGGGATGGAACACTGAAGCTTTCTTT.

This clone has more than one count but fewer than ten. This rearrangement joins TRBV3-1 (or the pseudogene TRBV3-2) to TRBJ1-2; D perhaps matches TRBD1 (5 bases). The V gene lost 5 bases and the J gene lost 4 bases, with 17 bases spanning the gap. The CDR3 length is 15 residues. Germline V gives CDR1 LGHDT, CDR2 YNNKEL (reference sequence). The CDR3 DNA is TGTGCCAGCAGCGACGACACCCAGGGACTCTATGGCTACACCTTC. Its translation is CASSDDTQGLYGYTF.

The chain carries TRBV3-1 (or the pseudogene TRBV3-2) and TRBJ2-1, with 7 bases aligning to TRBD1. Per the germline V gene, CDR1 is LGHDT and CDR2 is YNNKEL (reference sequence). The CDR3 extends over 14 amino acids. V lost 5 bases to trimming and J lost 4 bases; unmatched junction nucleotides: 5. The CDR3 here is CASSNDRVYNEQFF. In DNA, the CDR3 is TGTGCCAGCAGCAACGACAGGGTTTACAATGAGCAGTTCTTC.

This chain connects TRBV4-3 to TRBJ2-3; 11 bases align to TRBD2. Per the germline V gene, CDR1 is LGHNA and CDR2 is YSLEER. J gave up 6 bases and V 4 bases, and 3 bases lay outside the gene matches. The CDR3 is 14 residues long. CDR3 bases: TGCGCCAGCAGCCCAGGGACTAGCGGCGATACGCAGTATTTT. This sequence encodes CASSPGTSGDTQYF.